This T cell receptor (beta chain) is from a study of shared clonotypes between healthy human individuals. For the study at large: Donor composition was a couple of women and three men, aged 18 to 49.

V lost 5 bases, J lost 2 bases, and 15 bases lay in between. Per germline, CDR1 MNHEY and CDR2 SMNVEV (reference sequence). The CDR3 loop spans 15 amino acids. All donors qualified as healthy HIV-negative adults and had experienced no recent acute infections or vaccinations. Donors, without exception, were Caucasian adults residing in Nashville, Tennessee. The authors' processing: With immunoSEQ giving junction-only sequences and no quality scores, filtering differed. Clones were sequenced by immunoSEQ multiplex PCR, and TCRdb holds only the in-frame ones, with some missing. The DNA gave D and trimming, while V, J and clone size come from that table. The sample yields around 690,000 clones, about nine tenths seen once.

This clonotype was obtained from a man aged 18 to 29 in good health. Some clones in this sample may be carry-over from other donors' samples. The rearrangement uses TRBV27 and TRBJ1-2, with no clear D. Specimen: memory CD8+ T cells from PBMCs. Subset in this sample: CD45RO+ cells pooled with CCR7-negative TemRA cells. CDR3 in amino acids: CASSPREVGNYGYTF. CDR3 sequence (DNA): TGTGCCAGCAGTCCAAGGGAGGTAGGGAACTATGGCTACACCTTC.